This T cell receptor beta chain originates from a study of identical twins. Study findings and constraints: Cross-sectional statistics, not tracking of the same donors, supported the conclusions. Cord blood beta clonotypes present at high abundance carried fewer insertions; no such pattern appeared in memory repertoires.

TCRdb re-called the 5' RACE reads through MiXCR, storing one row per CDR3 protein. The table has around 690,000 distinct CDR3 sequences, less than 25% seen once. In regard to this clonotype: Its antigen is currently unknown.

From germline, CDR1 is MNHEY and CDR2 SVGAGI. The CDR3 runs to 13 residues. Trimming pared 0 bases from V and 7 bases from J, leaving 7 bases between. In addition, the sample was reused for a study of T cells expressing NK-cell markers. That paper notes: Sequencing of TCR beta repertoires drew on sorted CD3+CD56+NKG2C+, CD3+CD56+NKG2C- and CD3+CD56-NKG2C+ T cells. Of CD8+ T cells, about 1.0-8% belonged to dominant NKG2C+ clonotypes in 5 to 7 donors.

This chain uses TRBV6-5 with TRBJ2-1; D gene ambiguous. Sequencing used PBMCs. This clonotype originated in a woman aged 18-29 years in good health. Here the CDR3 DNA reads TGTGCCAGCAGTTACTCTTTAGTAAATGAGCAGTTCTTC. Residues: CASSYSLVNEQFF.